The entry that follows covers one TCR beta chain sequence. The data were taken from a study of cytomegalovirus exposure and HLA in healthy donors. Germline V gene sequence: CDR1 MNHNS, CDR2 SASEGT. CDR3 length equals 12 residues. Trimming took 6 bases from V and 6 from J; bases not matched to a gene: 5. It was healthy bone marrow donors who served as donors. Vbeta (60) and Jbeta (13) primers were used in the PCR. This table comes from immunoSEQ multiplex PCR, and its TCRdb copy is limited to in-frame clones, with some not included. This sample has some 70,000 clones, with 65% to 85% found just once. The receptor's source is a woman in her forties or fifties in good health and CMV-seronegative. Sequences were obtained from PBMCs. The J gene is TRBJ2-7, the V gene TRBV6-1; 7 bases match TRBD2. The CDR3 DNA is TGTGCCAGCAGATTTAGCGGGCCCGAGCAGTACTTC. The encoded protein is CASRFSGPEQYF.